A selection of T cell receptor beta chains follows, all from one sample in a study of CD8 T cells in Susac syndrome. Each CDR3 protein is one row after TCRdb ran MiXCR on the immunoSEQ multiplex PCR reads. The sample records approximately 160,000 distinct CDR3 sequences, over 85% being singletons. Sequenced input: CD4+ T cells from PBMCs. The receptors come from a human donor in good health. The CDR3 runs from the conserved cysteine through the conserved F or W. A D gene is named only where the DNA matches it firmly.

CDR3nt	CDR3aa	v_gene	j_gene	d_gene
TGCAGTGCTAGGCCCAGGGGCCCCCGGAATGAGCAGTTCTTC	CSARPRGPRNEQFF	TRBV20-1	TRBJ2-1	NA
TGTGCCAGCAGCTCTGGACGGAAAAATGAAAAACTGTTTTTT	CASSSGRKNEKLFF	TRBV7-9	TRBJ1-4	NA
TGCAGTGCTAGAGACCCTGCCGATACGCAGTATTTT	CSARDPADTQYF	TRBV20-1	TRBJ2-3	NA
TGTGCCAGCAGTTTACCGGGTTTGAACACCATATATTTT	CASSLPGLNTIYF	TRBV28	TRBJ1-3	NA
TGTGCCAGCAGCTTACGTCCCATAATTCCCCGACTAGCGGGTCGCAATGAGCAGTTCTTC	CASSLRPIIPRLAGRNEQFF	TRBV7-3	TRBJ2-1	TRBD2
TGTGCCAGCAGCAACCAAGAGCGGGGGGGCCTGTATGAGCAGTTCTTC	CASSNQERGGLYEQFF	TRBV9	TRBJ2-1	TRBD2
TGTGCCAGCAGCTTACCCACAGGGGATGGCACTGAAGCTTTCTTT	CASSLPTGDGTEAFF	TRBV13	TRBJ1-1	TRBD1
TGCGCCAGCAGCCAAGGACGACAGGCGTCTGGAAACACCATATATTTT	CASSQGRQASGNTIYF	TRBV4-1	TRBJ1-3	NA
TGTGCCAGCAGCCCACCGAACGGGGCAGAGACCCAGTACTTC	CASSPPNGAETQYF	TRBV7-6	TRBJ2-5	NA
TGCGCCAGCAGTAATGACGGACCTCAGGACGAGCAGTACTTC	CASSNDGPQDEQYF	TRBV5-1	TRBJ2-7	NA
TGCGCCAGCAGCATCCAGGCAACAGATACGCAGTATTTT	CASSIQATDTQYF	TRBV5-1	TRBJ2-3	NA
TGTGCCAGCAGTGAAGCGGGAGGAAGGGTCCGGGCTTTCTTT	CASSEAGGRVRAFF	TRBV2	TRBJ1-1	NA